This TCR beta chain was obtained from a study of beta chain features in type 1 diabetes. Study-wide results and caveats: When cDNA is sequenced, cells with high TCR expression could be over-represented.

The V gene end was trimmed by 3 bases and the J gene end by 1 base; junction bases not matched to a gene: 6. There are 15 residues in the CDR3. Germline V gives CDR1 SGHRS, CDR2 YFSETQ. Every bit of the isolated RNA underwent reverse transcription, so sequencing read expressed TCRB transcripts. The average read count of naive, central memory and regulatory T cell samples was approximately 3.5 million. TCRdb keeps only in-frame clones here, not all; method: immunoSEQ multiplex PCR. This repertoire shows about 320,000 clones, 12% to 15% found once; its top ten account for about 6.6%. Central memory, naive, regulatory and stem cell-like memory CD4+ cells were sorted by CD45RO/CCR7/CD25/CD127/CD95/CD27. Of note for this clone: Its antigen is as yet unknown.

The rearrangement links TRBV5-1 to TRBJ1-1, with 7 bases lining up with TRBD1. The sequence was collected from a man aged 25-45 years in good health. The sequencing input was central memory CD4+ T cells from blood. The CDR3 is CASSSRTGTNTEAFF. CDR3 DNA sequence: TGCGCCAGCAGCTCAAGGACAGGAACGAACACTGAAGCTTTCTTT.